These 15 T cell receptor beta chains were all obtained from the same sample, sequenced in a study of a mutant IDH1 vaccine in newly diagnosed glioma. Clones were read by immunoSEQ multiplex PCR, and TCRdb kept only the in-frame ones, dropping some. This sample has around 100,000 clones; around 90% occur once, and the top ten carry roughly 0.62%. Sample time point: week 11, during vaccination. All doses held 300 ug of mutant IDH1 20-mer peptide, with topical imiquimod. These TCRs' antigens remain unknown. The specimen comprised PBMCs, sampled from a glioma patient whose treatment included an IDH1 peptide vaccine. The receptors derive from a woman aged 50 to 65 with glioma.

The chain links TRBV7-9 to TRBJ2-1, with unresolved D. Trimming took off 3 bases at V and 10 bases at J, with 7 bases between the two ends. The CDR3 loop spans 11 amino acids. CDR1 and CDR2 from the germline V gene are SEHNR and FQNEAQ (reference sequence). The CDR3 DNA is TGTGCCAGCAGCTTCGGATCGGAGCAGTTCTTC. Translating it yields CASSFGSEQFF. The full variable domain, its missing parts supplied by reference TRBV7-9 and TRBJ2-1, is DTGVSQNPRHKITKRGQNVTFRCDPISEHNRLYWYRQTLGQGPEFLTYFQNEAQLEKSRLLSDRFSAERPKGSFSTLEIQRTEQGDSAMYLCASSFGSEQFFGPGTRLTVL.

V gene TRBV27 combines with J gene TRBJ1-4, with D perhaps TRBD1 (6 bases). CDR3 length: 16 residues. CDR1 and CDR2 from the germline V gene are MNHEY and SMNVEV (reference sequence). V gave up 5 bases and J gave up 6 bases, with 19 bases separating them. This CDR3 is CASSLDRGGVDEKLFF. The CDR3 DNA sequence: TGTGCCAGCAGTCTCGATAGGGGGGGAGTAGATGAAAAACTGTTTTTT.

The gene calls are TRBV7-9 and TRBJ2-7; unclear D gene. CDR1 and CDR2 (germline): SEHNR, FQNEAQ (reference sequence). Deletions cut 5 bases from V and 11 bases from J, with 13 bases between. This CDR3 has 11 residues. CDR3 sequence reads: CASSRETVEYF. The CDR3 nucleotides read TGTGCCAGCAGCCGAGAAACGGTTGAGTACTTC. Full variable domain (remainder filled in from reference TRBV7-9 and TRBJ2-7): DTGVSQNPRHKITKRGQNVTFRCDPISEHNRLYWYRQTLGQGPEFLTYFQNEAQLEKSRLLSDRFSAERPKGSFSTLEIQRTEQGDSAMYLCASSRETVEYFGPGTRLTVT.

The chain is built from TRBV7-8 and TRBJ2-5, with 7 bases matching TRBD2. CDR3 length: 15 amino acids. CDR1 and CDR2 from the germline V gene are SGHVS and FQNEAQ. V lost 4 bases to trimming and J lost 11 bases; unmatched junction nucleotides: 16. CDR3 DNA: TGTGCCAGCAGCTCCCCAGCGGGAAGCCTGTGGGGGCAGTACTTC. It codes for CASSSPAGSLWGQYF.

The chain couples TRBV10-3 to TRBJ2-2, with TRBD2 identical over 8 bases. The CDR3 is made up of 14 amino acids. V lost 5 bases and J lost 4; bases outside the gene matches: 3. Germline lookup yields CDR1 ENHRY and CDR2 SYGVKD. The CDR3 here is CAISTGRGTGELFF. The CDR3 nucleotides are TGTGCCATCAGTACCGGGAGGGGCACCGGGGAGCTGTTTTTT.

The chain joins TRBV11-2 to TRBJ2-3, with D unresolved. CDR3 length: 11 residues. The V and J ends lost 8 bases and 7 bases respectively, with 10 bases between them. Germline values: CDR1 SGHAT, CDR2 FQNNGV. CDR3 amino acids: CASAEPNTQYF. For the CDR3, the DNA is TGTGCCAGCGCCGAGCCAAATACGCAGTATTTT.

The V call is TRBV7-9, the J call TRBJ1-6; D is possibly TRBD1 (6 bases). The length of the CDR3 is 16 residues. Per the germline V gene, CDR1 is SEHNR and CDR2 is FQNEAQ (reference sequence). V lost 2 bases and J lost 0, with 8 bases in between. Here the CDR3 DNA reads TGTGCCAGCAGCTTAACAGGGAGCTCCTATAATTCACCCCTCCACTTT. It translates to CASSLTGSSYNSPLHF.

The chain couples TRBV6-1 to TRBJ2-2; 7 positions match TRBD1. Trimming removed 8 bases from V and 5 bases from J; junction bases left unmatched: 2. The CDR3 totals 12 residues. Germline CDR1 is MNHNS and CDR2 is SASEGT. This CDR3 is CASYRGTGELFF. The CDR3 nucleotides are TGTGCCAGCTACAGGGGAACCGGGGAGCTGTTTTTT.

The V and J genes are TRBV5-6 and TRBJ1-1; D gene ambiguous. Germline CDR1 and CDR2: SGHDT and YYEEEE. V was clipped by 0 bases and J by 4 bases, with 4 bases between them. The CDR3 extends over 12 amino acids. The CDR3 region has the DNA TGTGCCAGCAGCTTGGGTGTCACTGAAGCTTTCTTT. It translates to CASSLGVTEAFF.

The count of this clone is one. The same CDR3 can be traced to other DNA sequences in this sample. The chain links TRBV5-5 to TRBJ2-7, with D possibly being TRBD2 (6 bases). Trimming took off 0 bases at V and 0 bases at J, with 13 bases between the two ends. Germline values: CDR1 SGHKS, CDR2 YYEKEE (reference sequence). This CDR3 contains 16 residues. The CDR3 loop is CASSLVASASSYEQYF. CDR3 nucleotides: TGTGCCAGCAGCTTGGTTGCTAGCGCCAGCTCCTACGAGCAGTACTTC.

Here the CDR3 reads CASSRQGTETGELFF. DNA of the CDR3: TGTGCCAGCTCCAGACAGGGGACGGAAACCGGGGAGCTGTTTTTT. The chain carries TRBV2 and TRBJ2-2; TRBD1 agrees at 8 bases. There are 15 residues in the CDR3. Germline CDR1 SNHLY, CDR2 FYNNEI. V was clipped by 8 bases and J by 5 bases; unmatched bases: 10.

The CDR3 region has the DNA TGCGCCAGCAGCATCGGGACTAGCGGCTATAGAAGCACAGATACGCAGTATTTT. This translates into CASSIGTSGYRSTDTQYF. The chain combines TRBV5-1 with TRBJ2-3, with TRBD2 identical over 11 bases. CDR3 length equals 18 residues. The trim removed 4 bases at V and 0 bases at J, leaving 10 bases unmatched. Germline CDR1 is SGHRS and CDR2 is YFSETQ.

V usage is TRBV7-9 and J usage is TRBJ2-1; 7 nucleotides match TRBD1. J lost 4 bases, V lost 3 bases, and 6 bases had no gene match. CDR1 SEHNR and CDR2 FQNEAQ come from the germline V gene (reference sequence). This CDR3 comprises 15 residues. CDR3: CASSLSQGLYNEQFF. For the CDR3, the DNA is TGTGCCAGCAGCTTGTCACAGGGGCTTTACAATGAGCAGTTCTTC.

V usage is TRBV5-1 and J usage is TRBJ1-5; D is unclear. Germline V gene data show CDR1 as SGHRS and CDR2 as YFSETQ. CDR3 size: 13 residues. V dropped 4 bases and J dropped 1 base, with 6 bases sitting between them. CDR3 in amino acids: CASSLQSNQPQHF. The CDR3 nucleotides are TGCGCCAGCAGCCTACAGAGCAATCAGCCCCAGCATTTT.

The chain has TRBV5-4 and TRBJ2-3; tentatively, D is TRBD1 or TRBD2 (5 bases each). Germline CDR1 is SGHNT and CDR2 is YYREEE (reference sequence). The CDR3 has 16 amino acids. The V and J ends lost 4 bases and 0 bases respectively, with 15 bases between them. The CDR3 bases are TGTGCCAGCAGCCCCGGGACGGATCTTAGCACAGATACGCAGTATTTT. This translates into CASSPGTDLSTDTQYF.